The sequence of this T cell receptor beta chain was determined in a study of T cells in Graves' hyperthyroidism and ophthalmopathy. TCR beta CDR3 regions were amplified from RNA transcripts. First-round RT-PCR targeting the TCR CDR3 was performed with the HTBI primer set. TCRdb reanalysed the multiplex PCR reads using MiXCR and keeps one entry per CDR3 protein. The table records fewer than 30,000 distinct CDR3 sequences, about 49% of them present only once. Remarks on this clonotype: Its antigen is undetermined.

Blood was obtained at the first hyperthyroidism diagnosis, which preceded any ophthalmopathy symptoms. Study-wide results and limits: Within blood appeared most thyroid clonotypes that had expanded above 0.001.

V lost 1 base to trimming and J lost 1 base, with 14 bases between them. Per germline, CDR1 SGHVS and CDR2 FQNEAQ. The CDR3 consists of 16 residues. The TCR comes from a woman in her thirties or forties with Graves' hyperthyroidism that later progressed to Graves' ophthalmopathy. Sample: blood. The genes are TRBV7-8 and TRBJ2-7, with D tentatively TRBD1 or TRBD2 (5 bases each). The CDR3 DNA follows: TGTGCCAGCAGCTTAGACCCGGGACGGACGTCCTACGAGCAGTACTTC. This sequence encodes CASSLDPGRTSYEQYF. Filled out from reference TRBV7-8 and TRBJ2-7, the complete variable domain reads GAGVSQSPRYKVAKRGQDVALRCDPISGHVSLFWYQQALGQGPEFLTYFQNEAQLDKSGLPSDRFFAERPEGSVSTLKIQRTQQEDSAVYLCASSLDPGRTSYEQYFGPGTRLTVT.